These 30 T cell receptor beta chains originate from one sample sequenced in a study of T cells in Graves' hyperthyroidism and ophthalmopathy. From RNA transcripts, TCR beta CDR3 regions were amplified. The HTBI primer set drove a first-round RT-PCR of the TCR CDR3. TCRdb re-called the multiplex PCR reads through MiXCR, storing one row per CDR3 protein. Among about 420,000 distinct CDR3 sequences, around a sixth were seen once, and the ten largest hold about 7.7%. The sequenced material came from blood. Receptors originate from a woman younger than 35 with Graves' hyperthyroidism.

This clonotype was counted at least ten times. This sequence joins TRBV3-1 and TRBJ1-3; 7 bases fit TRBD1. Per the germline V gene, CDR1 is LGHDT and CDR2 is YNNKEL (reference sequence). The V gene end was trimmed by 3 bases and the J gene end by 0 bases; junction bases not matched to a gene: 8. CDR3 length equals 17 residues. The CDR3 loop reads CASSQGTALYSGNTIYF. CDR3 bases: TGTGCCAGCAGCCAGGGGACAGCCTTATACTCTGGAAACACCATATATTTT.

In its sample, this clonotype was seen many times. The genes are TRBV2 and TRBJ2-1, with 9 bases that match TRBD2. Trimming at V came to 3 bases and at J to 0 bases, leaving 18 bases not matched to a gene. From germline, CDR1 is SNHLY and CDR2 FYNNEI. The length of the CDR3 is 21 residues. CDR3 sequence: CASSEIAGGLPVISSYNEQFF. DNA of the CDR3: TGTGCCAGCAGTGAGATTGCGGGAGGGCTTCCCGTAATTAGCTCCTACAATGAGCAGTTCTTC.

At least ten counts were recorded for this clonotype. V gene TRBV9 combines with J gene TRBJ2-5; 9 bases align to TRBD1. CDR3 length: 15 amino acids. Germline loops: CDR1 SGDLS, CDR2 YYNGEE. V shed 4 bases and J 5 bases; nucleotides not matched to a gene: 9. CDR3 protein: CASSYEQGAFETQYF. As DNA, the CDR3 is TGTGCCAGCAGCTATGAACAGGGGGCTTTTGAGACCCAGTACTTC.

In its sample, this clonotype was seen a few times. J is TRBJ1-5 and V is TRBV11-2; 10 bases agree with TRBD1. Trimming cost V 3 bases and J 0 bases; bases outside gene matches: 11. CDR1 and CDR2 (germline): SGHAT, FQNNGV. The CDR3 is made up of 19 amino acids. The CDR3 bases are TGTGCCAGCAGCTTTATTGCCTCCGGGACAGGGGCTAGCAATCAGCCCCAGCATTTT. Amino acids: CASSFIASGTGASNQPQHF.

The chain's CDR3 is CATSDPPPQLAKNIQYF. The CDR3 nucleotides are TGTGCCACCAGTGATCCGCCCCCACAACTAGCCAAAAACATTCAGTACTTC. This sequence joins TRBV24-1 and TRBJ2-4; no reliable D call. V gave up 3 bases and J gave up 0 bases, with 14 bases separating them. The CDR3 runs to 17 residues. Germline V gene data show CDR1 as KGHDR and CDR2 as SFDVKD.

This clonotype was recorded many times. The chain uses TRBV2 and TRBJ2-6, with D possibly matching TRBD1 (6 bases). Trimming left V 4 bases short and J 1 base short, with 14 bases between. In germline, CDR1 is SNHLY, CDR2 FYNNEI. The CDR3 runs to 17 residues. CDR3 amino acids: CASSAGHLLSGANVLTF. CDR3 DNA: TGTGCCAGCAGTGCGGGACATCTTTTATCTGGGGCCAACGTCCTGACTTTC.

This clonotype was recorded many times. The DNA for the CDR3 is TGTGCCAGCAGTCCTCACTGGGGATCCTACGAGCAGTACTTC. Amino acid sequence: CASSPHWGSYEQYF. This chain links TRBV27 with TRBJ2-7; the D is unclear. Trimming stripped 5 bases from V and 1 base from J, with 12 bases between. Germline CDR1 MNHEY, CDR2 SMNVEV (reference sequence). The CDR3 runs to 14 residues.

At least ten counts were recorded for this clonotype. The chain links TRBV2 to TRBJ2-7; D ambiguous. The CDR3 contains 11 residues. Trimming stripped 9 bases from V and 2 bases from J, with 8 bases between. CDR1 and CDR2 from the germline V gene are SNHLY and FYNNEI. The CDR3 nucleotides read TGTGCCAGTTCTTATCCCTACGAGCAGTACTTC. Encoded protein: CASSYPYEQYF.

The chain joins TRBV20-1 to TRBJ2-3; 15 nucleotides line up with TRBD2. The J segment lost 0 bases and the V segment lost 6 bases, leaving 7 bases of the junction unmatched. The V gene's germline CDR1 is DFQATT and CDR2 SNEGSKA (reference sequence). The CDR3 sequence is 17 residues long. CDR3 loop: CSALGTSGGRSTDTQYF. As DNA, the CDR3 is TGCAGTGCCCTCGGGACTAGCGGGGGGCGGAGCACAGATACGCAGTATTTT.

CDR3 protein: CASSPTGGTNEKLFF. DNA for the CDR3: TGTGCCAGCAGTCCCACGGGTGGTACTAATGAAAAACTGTTTTTT. The gene calls are TRBV6-1 and TRBJ1-4; no firm D call. The germline CDR1 and CDR2 sequences are MNHNS and SASEGT. V was clipped by 5 bases and J by 2 bases, with 12 bases between them. The CDR3 is 15 residues long.

This clonotype was picked up many times. This rearrangement joins TRBV4-1 to TRBJ2-7; 9 nucleotides agree with TRBD1. V shed 5 bases and J 2 bases; nucleotides not matched to a gene: 7. Per germline, CDR1 MGHRA and CDR2 YSYEKL. This CDR3 has 15 amino acids. CDR3 loop: CASSSPGQGTYEQYF. The CDR3 DNA sequence: TGCGCCAGCAGCTCACCGGGACAGGGAACCTACGAGCAGTACTTC.

V gene TRBV6-2 or TRBV6-3 combines with J gene TRBJ2-5; 12 nucleotides align to TRBD2. The trim removed 6 bases at V and 0 bases at J, leaving 8 bases unmatched. This CDR3 region has 17 residues. The V gene's germline CDR1 is MNHEY and CDR2 SVGEGT. CDR3 coding DNA: TGTGCCAGCAGAGCTAGCGGGGGGGGACGACACCAAGAGACCCAGTACTTC. Encoded protein: CASRASGGGRHQETQYF.

At least ten counts were recorded for this clonotype. The chain links TRBV28 to TRBJ2-1, with TRBD1 matching over 7 bases. CDR3 length: 15 residues. With V trimmed by 4 bases and J by 5 bases, 8 bases remained unmatched. Looked up from germline, CDR1 is MDHEN and CDR2 is SYDVKM. CDR3 nucleotides: TGTGCCAGCAGTTCCTTCGACAGGGTCCACAATGAGCAGTTCTTC. Protein sequence: CASSSFDRVHNEQFF.

This chain links TRBV11-2 with TRBJ2-7; 7 bases are shared with TRBD2. The CDR3 is 13 amino acids. The V segment lost 7 bases and the J segment 6 bases; nucleotides outside the gene matches: 9. CDR1 SGHAT and CDR2 FQNNGV come from the germline V gene. CDR3 DNA: TGTGCCAGCACGAGCGGGACCTACGGCGAGCAGTACTTC. It specifies CASTSGTYGEQYF.

This chain joins TRBV20-1 and TRBJ2-7; tentatively, D is TRBD2 (6 bases). Germline assignment: CDR1 DFQATT and CDR2 SNEGSKA (reference sequence). The ends were cut back, 6 bases at V and 0 bases at J, with 18 bases in the middle. This CDR3 comprises 15 residues. The CDR3 loop is CSAPRGSSGSYEQYF. In DNA, the CDR3 is TGCAGTGCCCCACGGGGGAGTAGCGGCTCCTACGAGCAGTACTTC.

This clonotype was detected ten times or more. The chain has TRBV6-1 and TRBJ2-1; 7 nucleotides agree with TRBD2. Trimming took 8 bases from V and 3 from J; bases not matched to a gene: 4. The CDR3 has 13 amino acids. Looked up from germline, CDR1 is MNHNS and CDR2 is SASEGT. The CDR3 protein is CASGASGYNEQFF. The CDR3 DNA is TGTGCCAGCGGGGCTAGCGGCTACAATGAGCAGTTCTTC.

Ten or more counts support this clonotype. The chain couples TRBV27 to TRBJ2-3, with D maybe TRBD2 (6 bases). Per germline, CDR1 MNHEY and CDR2 SMNVEV (reference sequence). The V gene lost 6 bases and the J gene lost 3 bases, with 13 bases spanning the gap. This CDR3 has 14 residues. The CDR3 coding sequence is TGTGCCAGCAGGGGATGGGCGGGAACAGATACGCAGTATTTT. It translates to CASRGWAGTDTQYF.

This clonotype was observed at least ten times. The chain uses TRBV5-6 and TRBJ1-1, with D perhaps matching TRBD1 (6 bases). Trimming stripped 2 bases from V and 3 bases from J, with 11 bases between. The CDR3 has 14 amino acids. Per germline, CDR1 SGHDT and CDR2 YYEEEE. The CDR3 region has the DNA TGTGCCAGCAGCTTCGGGGGCATGGACACTGAAGCTTTCTTT. Its protein product is CASSFGGMDTEAFF.

This clonotype has at least ten counts. This chain uses TRBV27 with TRBJ2-5, with D perhaps matching TRBD1 or TRBD2 (5 bases each). V lost 5 bases and J lost 9, with 16 bases in between. Germline lookup yields CDR1 MNHEY and CDR2 SMNVEV (reference sequence). The CDR3 totals 13 residues. The CDR3 protein is CASSTGTRGAQYF. As DNA, the CDR3 is TGTGCCAGCAGTACGGGGACGAGAGGGGCCCAGTACTTC.

The rearrangement links TRBV30 to TRBJ2-5; 9 bases match TRBD1. This CDR3 has 14 amino acids. Per germline, CDR1 GTSNPN and CDR2 SVGIG (reference sequence). Trimming removed 0 bases from V and 7 bases from J; junction bases left unmatched: 6. Written as DNA, the CDR3 is TGTGCCTGGAGTGTACTCGACAGGGGGGGGACCCAGTACTTC. It specifies CAWSVLDRGGTQYF. Full variable domain (missing parts from reference TRBV30 and TRBJ2-5): SQTIHQWPATLVQPVGSPLSLECTVEGTSNPNLYWYRQAAGRGLQLLFYSVGIGQISSEVPQNLSASRPQDRQFILSSKKLLLSDSGFYLCAWSVLDRGGTQYFGPGTRLLVL.

The chain carries TRBV6-2 or TRBV6-3 and TRBJ1-1; no firm D call. The CDR3 runs 15 residues. V lost 6 bases and J lost 4, with 18 bases in between. The germline V gene has CDR1 MNHEY and CDR2 SVGEGT. CDR3 sequence (DNA): TGTGCCAGCAGCCTTCAACAACGGGTAGGCACTGAAGCTTTCTTT. This codes for CASSLQQRVGTEAFF.

This clonotype was counted a few times. This may stem from a read error, because a much larger clone lies one nucleotide away. The chain is built from TRBV12-3 or TRBV12-4 and TRBJ2-1; TRBD2 is a possible D gene (6 bases). The CDR3 is 13 amino acids. The CDR3 DNA reads TGTGCCAGCAGTTTGGGGCTAGCGAATGGGCAGTTCTTC. It specifies CASSLGLANGQFF.

This clonotype was detected only a few times. The rearrangement links TRBV9 to TRBJ2-7; 7 bases line up with TRBD2. With V trimmed by 5 bases and J by 5 bases, 4 bases remained unmatched. The CDR3 has 12 residues. CDR1 and CDR2 from the germline V gene are SGDLS and YYNGEE. The CDR3 region is CASSGLDHEQYF. CDR3 bases: TGTGCCAGCAGTGGACTAGACCACGAGCAGTACTTC.

V and J are TRBV5-4 and TRBJ1-2, with D possibly being TRBD1 (6 bases). CDR1 SGHNT and CDR2 YYREEE come from the germline V gene (reference sequence). The CDR3 loop spans 15 amino acids. The ends were cut back, 4 bases at V and 0 bases at J, with 13 bases in the middle. The CDR3 loop reads CASSLMGAPNYGYTF. DNA for the CDR3: TGTGCCAGCAGCCTCATGGGGGCTCCTAACTATGGCTACACCTTC. Full variable domain (rest looked up from reference TRBV5-4 and TRBJ1-2): ETGVTQSPTHLIKTRGQQVTLRCSSQSGHNTVSWYQQALGQGPQFIFQYYREEENGRGNFPPRFSGLQFPNYSSELNVNALELDDSALYLCASSLMGAPNYGYTFGSGTRLTVV.

This clonotype was recorded at least ten times. The V call is TRBV9, the J call TRBJ2-5; 11 positions agree with TRBD1. V trimming: 0 bases; J trimming: 4 bases; junction bases outside the gene matches: 2. The germline CDR1 and CDR2 sequences are SGDLS and YYNGEE. This CDR3 has 15 amino acids. The CDR3 sequence: CASSVEDRGRETQYF. Here the CDR3 DNA reads TGTGCCAGCAGCGTAGAGGACAGGGGGCGAGAGACCCAGTACTTC. Full variable domain (outside the CDR3, taken from reference TRBV9 and TRBJ2-5): DSGVTQTPKHLITATGQRVTLRCSPRSGDLSVYWYQQSLDQGLQFLIQYYNGEERAKGNILERFSAQQFPDLHSELNLSSLELGDSALYFCASSVEDRGRETQYFGPGTRLLVL.

V is TRBV15 and J is TRBJ2-3; 7 nucleotides agree with TRBD1. The CDR3 is 13 amino acids. Trimming took 2 bases from V and 6 from J; bases not matched to a gene: 2. In germline, CDR1 is LNHNV, CDR2 YYDKDF (reference sequence). The DNA of the CDR3 is TGTGCCACCAGCAGATACAGGGGTGATACGCAGTATTTT. This gives the protein CATSRYRGDTQYF.

This clonotype was observed a handful of times. In nucleotides, the CDR3 is TGTGCCAGTAGTATTGGGAAGCCCGCCTACGAGCAGTACTTC. Translated: CASSIGKPAYEQYF. The V gene is TRBV19, the J gene TRBJ2-7; D is ambiguous. This CDR3 is 14 amino acids long. Trimming pared 3 bases from V and 2 bases from J, leaving 11 bases between. Germline values: CDR1 LNHDA, CDR2 SQIVND (reference sequence). The full variable domain, completed using reference TRBV19 and TRBJ2-7, is DGGITQSPKYLFRKEGQNVTLSCEQNLNHDAMYWYRQDPGQGLRLIYYSQIVNDFQKGDIAEGYSVSREKKESFPLTVTSAQKNPTAFYLCASSIGKPAYEQYFGPGTRLTVT.

This clonotype was observed at least ten times. The chain recombines TRBV13 with TRBJ2-7, with 11 bases that match TRBD1. This CDR3 has 13 amino acids. Losses at the gene ends were 4 bases for V and 7 bases for J; bases not matched to a gene: 3. Germline CDR1 reads PRHDT; CDR2 reads FYEKMQ (reference sequence). CDR3 protein: CASSWTGGGEQYF. CDR3 bases: TGTGCCAGCAGCTGGACAGGGGGCGGGGAGCAGTACTTC.

This clonotype was recorded at least ten times. This chain connects TRBV5-1 to TRBJ2-3; D gene unclear. Deletions cut 4 bases from V and 2 bases from J, with 14 bases between. The CDR3 extends over 15 amino acids. The V gene's germline CDR1 is SGHRS and CDR2 YFSETQ. CDR3 residues: CASSLFTEITDTQYF. The CDR3 DNA reads TGCGCCAGCAGCCTCTTTACCGAAATCACAGATACGCAGTATTTT.

The chain links TRBV2 to TRBJ2-7; 7 nucleotides line up with TRBD1. This CDR3 has 13 residues. Germline CDR1 SNHLY, CDR2 FYNNEI. Trimming removed 7 bases from V and 2 bases from J; junction bases left unmatched: 5. The DNA of the CDR3 is TGTGCCAGCACCGGGACAGAGACCTACGAGCAGTACTTC. Amino acid sequence: CASTGTETYEQYF.